The TCR beta chain described here comes from a study of shared clonotypes between healthy human individuals. The overall study: Each donor contributed plates that comprised three CD4 naive, three CD4 memory, two CD8 naive and one CD8 memory.

About this clone: Its target is unknown.

Overall study findings and caveats: Blood was the sole source, and tissue repertoires probably differ. The study found about 4.6% of naive CD4 clonotypes shared across a handful of donors.

Sorted subsets were amplified in replicate PCRs using 200 ng DNA, some 31,000 T cell genomes. TCRdb's table, derived via immunoSEQ multiplex PCR, lists solely in-frame clones and lacks some. Among about 2,200,000 clones listed, about 93% were seen once. CD45RO-negative, CCR7-positively selected cells formed the naive CD8 fraction, excluding terminally differentiated effector memory CD45RA+ cells. The sequencing input was naive CD8+ T cells from PBMCs. The clonotype was recovered from a man younger than 30 in good health. Some clones in this sample may be carry-over from other donors' samples.

The DNA for the CDR3 is TGCAGCGTTGCACATCATCAGGAGACCCAGTACTTC. As protein: CSVAHHQETQYF. The chain recombines TRBV29-1 with TRBJ2-5, with D uncertain. Germline CDR1 SQVTM, CDR2 ANQGSEA. V shed 4 bases and J shed 5 bases, with 11 bases lying between them. The CDR3 sequence is 12 residues long.